Following are 8 T cell receptor beta chains from one sample sequenced in a study of regulatory T cells in long-lasting Graves disease. Time point described: newly diagnosed GD, antithyroid drugs for less than 3 months. The TCR library was made from RNA extracted from PBMCs. CDR3 regions were amplified by Arm-PCR using iRepertoire HTBI primers to build TCR beta libraries. TCRdb reprocessed the multiplex PCR reads with MiXCR, giving one entry per CDR3 protein. The data show about 420,000 distinct CDR3 sequences, with roughly 15% seen just once and about 23% held by the top ten. This sample also belongs to another study, concerning T cells in Graves' hyperthyroidism and ophthalmopathy.

This sample comprised peripheral blood mononuclear cells (PBMCs), obtained at new diagnosis, from a patient treated with antithyroid drugs. The receptors here all came from a woman in her late teens or twenties with Graves disease.

This chain connects TRBV25-1 to TRBJ1-6; D is ambiguous. The CDR3 covers 16 residues. V was pared by 1 base and J by 9 bases, with 16 bases between. Germline lookup yields CDR1 MGHDK and CDR2 SYGVNS. CDR3 sequence reads: CASSESDPGGSSPLHF. The CDR3, as DNA: TGTGCCAGCAGTGAATCGGACCCGGGAGGGTCTTCACCCCTCCACTTT.

This clonotype was picked up many times. V is TRBV30 and J is TRBJ2-2, with D unclear. Looked up from germline, CDR1 is GTSNPN and CDR2 is SVGIG (reference sequence). This CDR3 has 12 amino acids. Trimming left V 8 bases short and J 5 bases short, with 12 bases between. CDR3: CAGVSPTGELFF. The CDR3 DNA reads as TGTGCCGGCGTCTCGCCAACCGGGGAGCTGTTTTTT.

In this sample, this clonotype turned up many times. V is TRBV5-6 and J is TRBJ2-1; 7 bases are shared with TRBD1. This CDR3 contains 15 residues. Germline V CDR1 and CDR2: SGHDT, YYEEEE. V was clipped by 1 base and J by 4 bases; unmatched bases: 5. CDR3 nucleotide sequence: TGTGCCAGCAGCTTGCCGGGACAGACATACAATGAGCAGTTCTTC. Its protein is CASSLPGQTYNEQFF.

The chain has TRBV7-2 and TRBJ1-2; D not resolved. Germline lookup yields CDR1 SGHTA and CDR2 FQGNSA. Trimming shortened V by 5 bases and J by 2 bases, and 6 bases separated the two germline ends. This CDR3 comprises 12 residues. The CDR3 protein is CASSQVNYGYTF. The DNA for the CDR3 is TGTGCCAGCAGCCAAGTAAACTATGGCTACACCTTC.

The sample holds one count of this clonotype. The gene calls are TRBV6-2 or TRBV6-3 and TRBJ1-6; D is possibly TRBD1 (5 bases). The germline V gene has CDR1 MNHEY and CDR2 SVGEGT. This CDR3 comprises 12 residues. The V end lost 7 bases, the J end lost 7 bases, and 8 bases lay between the germline ends. The chain's CDR3 is CASNNRNSPLHF. Here the CDR3 DNA reads TGTGCCAGCAACAACAGGAATTCACCCCTCCACTTT.

The chain uses TRBV20-1 and TRBJ2-2; either TRBD1 or TRBD2 may supply D (5 bases each). This CDR3 comprises 16 residues. The germline CDR1 and CDR2 sequences are DFQATT and SNEGSKA (reference sequence). Here the CDR3 reads CRKPGPRYANTGELFF. CDR3 sequence (DNA): TGCAGAAAACCGGGACCACGATACGCGAACACCGGGGAGCTGTTTTTT.

The CDR3 bases are TGTGCCACCAGTGACTTCTCCCCCGGGGAGCTGTTTTTT. Its protein product is CATSDFSPGELFF. The V and J genes are TRBV24-1 and TRBJ2-2; D remains unclear. V was clipped by 4 bases and J by 6 bases, with 8 bases between them. The germline V gene has CDR1 KGHDR and CDR2 SFDVKD. The CDR3 extends over 13 amino acids.

Regarding this clonotype: This may arise from a read error, as a much more abundant clone is one base away. The V call is TRBV6-1, the J call TRBJ2-1, with TRBD2 matching 8 bases. Judging by the DNA end, TRBJ2-3 fits better; the J call may be wrong. The CDR3 covers 16 residues. The germline V gene encodes CDR1 MNHNS and CDR2 SASEGT. CDR3 region: CAGTPGGLAGPDTQYF. Here the CDR3 DNA reads TGTGCCGGCACTCCCGGAGGACTAGCTGGCCCAGATACGCAGTATTTT.